This T cell receptor (beta chain) was recovered during a study of control samples from healthy donors and cancer patients. TCRdb keeps only in-frame clones here, not all; method: immunoSEQ multiplex PCR. This table holds around 58,000 clones, 70% to 90% found once. The V gene lost 3 bases and the J gene lost 6 bases, with 20 bases spanning the gap. In germline, CDR1 is SQVTM, CDR2 ANQGSEA. This CDR3 comprises 15 residues. This clonotype was sampled from a man aged 45-65 years in good health. Sequencing was done on a sample of blood. The chain is built from TRBV29-1 and TRBJ1-1; perhaps TRBD1 as D (6 bases). The CDR3, as DNA: TGCAGCGTTGAGACCCTCGGGGGCTTCGGCTCTGAAGCTTTCTTT. It is translated as CSVETLGGFGSEAFF.